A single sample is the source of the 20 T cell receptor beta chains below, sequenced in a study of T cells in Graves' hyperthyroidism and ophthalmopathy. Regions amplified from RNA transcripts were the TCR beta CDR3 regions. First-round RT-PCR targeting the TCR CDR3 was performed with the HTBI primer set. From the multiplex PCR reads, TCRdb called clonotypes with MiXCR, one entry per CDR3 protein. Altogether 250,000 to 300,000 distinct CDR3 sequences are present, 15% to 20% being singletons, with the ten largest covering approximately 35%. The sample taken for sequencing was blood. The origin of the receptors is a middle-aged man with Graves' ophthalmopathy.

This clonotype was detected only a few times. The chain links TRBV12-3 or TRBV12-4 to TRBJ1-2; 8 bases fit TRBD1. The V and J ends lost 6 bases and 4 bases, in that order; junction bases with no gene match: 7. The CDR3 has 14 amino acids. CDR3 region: CASSPTGGLYGYTF. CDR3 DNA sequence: TGTGCCAGCAGCCCTACAGGGGGTCTCTATGGCTACACCTTC.

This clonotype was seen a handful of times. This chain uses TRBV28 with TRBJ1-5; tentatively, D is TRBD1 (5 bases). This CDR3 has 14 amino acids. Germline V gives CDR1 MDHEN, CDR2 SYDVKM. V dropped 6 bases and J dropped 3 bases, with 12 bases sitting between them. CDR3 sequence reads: CASSTDKTNQPQHF. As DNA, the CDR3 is TGTGCCAGCAGCACGGACAAGACCAATCAGCCCCAGCATTTT.

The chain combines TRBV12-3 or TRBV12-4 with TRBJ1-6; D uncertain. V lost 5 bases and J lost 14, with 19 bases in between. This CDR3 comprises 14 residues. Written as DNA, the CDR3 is TGTGCCAGCAGTCCGTCGGGCCCCTCGAGGACCCTCCACTTT. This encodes CASSPSGPSRTLHF.

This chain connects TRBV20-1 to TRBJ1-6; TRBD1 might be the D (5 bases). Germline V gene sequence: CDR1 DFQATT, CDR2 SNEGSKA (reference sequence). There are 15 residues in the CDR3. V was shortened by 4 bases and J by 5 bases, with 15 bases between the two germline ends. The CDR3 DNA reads TGCAGTGCTATACCACTGAGGGGAAATAATTCACCCCTCCACTTT. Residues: CSAIPLRGNNSPLHF.

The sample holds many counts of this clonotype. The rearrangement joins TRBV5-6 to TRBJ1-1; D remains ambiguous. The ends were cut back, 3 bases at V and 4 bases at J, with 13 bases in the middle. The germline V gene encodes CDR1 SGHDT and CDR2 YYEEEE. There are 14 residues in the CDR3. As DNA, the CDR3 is TGTGCCAGCAGCTGGAACCGCCGTAGCACTGAAGCTTTCTTT. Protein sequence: CASSWNRRSTEAFF.

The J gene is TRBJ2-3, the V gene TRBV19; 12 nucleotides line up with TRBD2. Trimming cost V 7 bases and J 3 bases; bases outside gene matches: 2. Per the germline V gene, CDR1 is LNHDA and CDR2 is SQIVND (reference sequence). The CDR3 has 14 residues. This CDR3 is CASKLAGGTDTQYF. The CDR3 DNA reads TGTGCCAGTAAACTAGCGGGAGGAACAGATACGCAGTATTTT.

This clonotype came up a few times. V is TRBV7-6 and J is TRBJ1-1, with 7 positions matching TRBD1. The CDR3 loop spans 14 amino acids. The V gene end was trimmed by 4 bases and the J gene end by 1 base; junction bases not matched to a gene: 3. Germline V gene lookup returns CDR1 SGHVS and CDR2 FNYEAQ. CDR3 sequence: CASSYRQGNTEAFF. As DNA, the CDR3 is TGTGCCAGCAGCTACCGACAGGGGAACACTGAAGCTTTCTTT.

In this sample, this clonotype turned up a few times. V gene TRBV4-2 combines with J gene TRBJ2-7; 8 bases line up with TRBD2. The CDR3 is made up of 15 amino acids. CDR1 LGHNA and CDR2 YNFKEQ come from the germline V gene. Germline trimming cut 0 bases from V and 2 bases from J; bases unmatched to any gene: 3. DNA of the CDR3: TGTGCCAGCAGCCAAGAGGGGACTAGTACCTACGAGCAGTACTTC. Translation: CASSQEGTSTYEQYF.

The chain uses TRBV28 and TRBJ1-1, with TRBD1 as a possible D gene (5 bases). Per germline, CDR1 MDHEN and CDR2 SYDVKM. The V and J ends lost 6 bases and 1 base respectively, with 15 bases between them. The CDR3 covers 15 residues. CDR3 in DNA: TGTGCCAGCAGGCCTCCAGGGCGGGGGAACACTGAAGCTTTCTTT. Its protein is CASRPPGRGNTEAFF.

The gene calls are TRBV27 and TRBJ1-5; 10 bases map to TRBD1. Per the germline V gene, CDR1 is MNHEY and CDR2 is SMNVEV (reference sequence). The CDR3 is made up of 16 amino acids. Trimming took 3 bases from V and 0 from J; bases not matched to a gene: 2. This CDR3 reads CASSLGTGVSNQPQHF. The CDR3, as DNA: TGTGCCAGCAGTTTGGGGACAGGGGTTAGCAATCAGCCCCAGCATTTT.

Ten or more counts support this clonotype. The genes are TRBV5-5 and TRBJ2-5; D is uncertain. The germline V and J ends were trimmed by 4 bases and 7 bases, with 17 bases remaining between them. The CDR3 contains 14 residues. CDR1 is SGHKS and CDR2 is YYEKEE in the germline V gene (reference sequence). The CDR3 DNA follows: TGTGCCAGCAGCCCCGCGGACCCGGTGTCGACCCAGTACTTC. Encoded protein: CASSPADPVSTQYF. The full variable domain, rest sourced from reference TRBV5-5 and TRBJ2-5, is DAGVTQSPTHLIKTRGQQVTLRCSPISGHKSVSWYQQVLGQGPQFIFQYYEKEERGRGNFPDRFSARQFPNYSSELNVNALLLGDSALYLCASSPADPVSTQYFGPGTRLLVL.

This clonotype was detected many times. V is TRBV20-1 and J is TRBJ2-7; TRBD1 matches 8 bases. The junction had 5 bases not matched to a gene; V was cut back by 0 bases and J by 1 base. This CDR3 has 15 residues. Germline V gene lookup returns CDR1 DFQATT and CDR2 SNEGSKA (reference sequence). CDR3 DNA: TGCAGTGCTAGAGATGATGGGACAGGTTCCTACGAGCAGTACTTC. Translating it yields CSARDDGTGSYEQYF.

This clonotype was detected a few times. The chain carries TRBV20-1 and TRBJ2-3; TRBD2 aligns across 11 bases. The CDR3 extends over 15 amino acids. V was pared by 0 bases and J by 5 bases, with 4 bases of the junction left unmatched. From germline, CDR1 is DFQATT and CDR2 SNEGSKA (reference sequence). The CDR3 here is CSARDASGRLDTQYF. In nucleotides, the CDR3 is TGCAGTGCTAGAGACGCTAGCGGGAGGTTAGATACGCAGTATTTT.

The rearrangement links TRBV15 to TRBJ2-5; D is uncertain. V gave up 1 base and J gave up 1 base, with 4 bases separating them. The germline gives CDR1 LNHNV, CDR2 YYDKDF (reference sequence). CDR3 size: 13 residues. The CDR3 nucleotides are TGTGCCACCAGCAGAGTGCCCCAAGAGACCCAGTACTTC. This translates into CATSRVPQETQYF.

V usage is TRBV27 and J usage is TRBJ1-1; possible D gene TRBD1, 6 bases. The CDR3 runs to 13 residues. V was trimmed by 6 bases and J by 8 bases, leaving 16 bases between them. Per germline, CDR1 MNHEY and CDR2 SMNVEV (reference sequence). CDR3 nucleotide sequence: TGTGCCAGCAGGTCATGGACAGCTCTAGAAGCTTTCTTT. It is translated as CASRSWTALEAFF.

CDR3 in amino acids: CASKRALVDEQFF. In DNA form, the CDR3 reads TGTGCCAGCAAGAGGGCCCTAGTCGATGAGCAGTTCTTC. The chain combines TRBV6-1 with TRBJ2-1; D might be TRBD2 (5 bases). Per germline, CDR1 MNHNS and CDR2 SASEGT. Deletions cut 7 bases from V and 8 bases from J, with 15 bases between. The CDR3 is 13 residues long.

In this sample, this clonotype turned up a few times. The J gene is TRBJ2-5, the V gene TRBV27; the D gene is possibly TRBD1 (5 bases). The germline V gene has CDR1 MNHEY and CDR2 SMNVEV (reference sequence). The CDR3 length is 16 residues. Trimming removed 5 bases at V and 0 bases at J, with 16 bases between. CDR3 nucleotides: TGTGCCAGCAGTCCCTACCAGACAGAGTACCAAGAGACCCAGTACTTC. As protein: CASSPYQTEYQETQYF.

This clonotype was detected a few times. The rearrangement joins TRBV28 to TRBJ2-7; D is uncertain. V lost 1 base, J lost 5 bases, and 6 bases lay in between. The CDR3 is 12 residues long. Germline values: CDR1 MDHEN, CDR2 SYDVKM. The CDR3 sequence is CASSLFPNEQYF. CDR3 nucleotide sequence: TGTGCCAGCAGTTTATTCCCCAACGAGCAGTACTTC.

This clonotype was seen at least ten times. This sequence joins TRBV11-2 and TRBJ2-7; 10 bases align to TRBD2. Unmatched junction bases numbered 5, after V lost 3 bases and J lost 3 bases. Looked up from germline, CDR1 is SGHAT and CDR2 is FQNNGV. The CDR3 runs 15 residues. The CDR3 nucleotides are TGTGCCAGCAGCTTCGCTAGCGGGAGTAACTACGAGCAGTACTTC. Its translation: CASSFASGSNYEQYF.

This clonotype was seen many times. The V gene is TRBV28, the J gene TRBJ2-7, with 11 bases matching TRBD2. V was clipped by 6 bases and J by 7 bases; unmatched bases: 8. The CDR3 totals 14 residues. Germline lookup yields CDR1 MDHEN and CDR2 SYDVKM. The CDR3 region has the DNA TGTGCCAGCAGCGGACTAGCGGGCTCGCGGGAGCAGTACTTC. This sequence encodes CASSGLAGSREQYF.